These T cell receptor beta chains were read from a single sample in a study of blood T cell repertoires in COVID-19. Repertoires were generated with immunoSEQ multiplex PCR, while TCRdb's copy carries only in-frame clones and drops some. The sample consists of 95,000 to 150,000 clones, around 80% of them appearing once. The sequenced sample consisted of peripheral blood. These TCRs come from a man between 60 and 70 years old with active or convalescent COVID-19. CDR3s include the opening cysteine and the closing phenylalanine or tryptophan. D genes are given only for firm matches. Some rows mark clone size as missing; the rest say once, few, many or name a class of expanded clone.

>-|TRBV6-4|TRBJ2-3|TRBD2
TGTGCCAGCAGTGACTCAAGTTGGGGGACTAGCGGGAGCTCGCAGTATTTT
CASSDSSWGTSGSSQYF
>-|TRBV4-2|TRBJ2-1|TRBD2
TGTGCCAGCAGCCTACCGGGAGGGCTAGGTGAGCAGTTCTTC
CASSLPGGLGEQFF
>-|TRBV9|TRBJ2-7|-
TGTGCCAGCAGCGGCAGGGGAGTCGACGAGCAGTACTTC
CASSGRGVDEQYF
>-|TRBV19|TRBJ1-1|-
TGTGCCAGTAGTATGCGGGGTCCCACTGAAGCTTTCTTT
CASSMRGPTEAFF
>few|TRBV16|TRBJ2-5|-
TGTGCCAGCAGCCAATCTACAGGGTGGGAGACCCAGTACTTC
CASSQSTGWETQYF
>-|TRBV7-2|TRBJ1-1|TRBD1
TGTGCCAGCAGCTTTAGGCCAGGGGGCCTTACTGAAGCTTTCTTT
CASSFRPGGLTEAFF
>-|TRBV30|TRBJ2-1|-
TGTGCCTGGACCAGCGGACTCCCCGGGCCTTACAATGAGCAGTTCTTC
CAWTSGLPGPYNEQFF
>-|TRBV6-4|TRBJ2-3|TRBD2
TGTGCCAGCAGTCACATAGCGGGAGAGGGAGATACGCAGTATTTT
CASSHIAGEGDTQYF
>-|TRBV27|TRBJ2-7|TRBD1
TGTGCCAGCAGTCAGGACAGGGGTAGGTACGAGCAGTACTTC
CASSQDRGRYEQYF
>-|TRBV28|TRBJ1-2|-
TGTGCCAGCAGTCCCCCCCCGGGGACACGGGCTGGGGGCTACACCTTC
CASSPPPGTRAGGYTF
>-|TRBV28|TRBJ1-5|-
TGTGCCAGCATCTCAAGCGGGAATCAGCCCCAGCATTTT
CASISSGNQPQHF
>-|TRBV20-1|TRBJ2-1|-
TGCAGTGCCCTCAAGCTTGATGAGCAGTTCTTC
CSALKLDEQFF
>few|TRBV19|TRBJ2-2|TRBD1
TGTGCCACCGAGGACAGGGTTTCCGGGGAGCTGTTTTTT
CATEDRVSGELFF
>-|TRBV2|TRBJ2-5|-
TGTGCCAGCAGCCCAATATCTAGGGGGGAGACCCAGTACTTC
CASSPISRGETQYF